The source of this T cell receptor (beta chain) is a study of T cells in Graves' hyperthyroidism and ophthalmopathy. Looking at the study overall: Specimen type is peripheral blood, collected at initial diagnosis prior to any treatment.

Patients between 18 and 65 years old had hyperthyroidism, newly diagnosed and lasting under 2 months. Lactation, pregnancy, other autoimmune disease or uncontrolled infection excluded patients. Study outcomes and limitations: Most thyroid clonotypes expanded above 0.001 appeared in blood too.

Researchers took RNA transcripts and amplified the TCR beta CDR3 regions from them. Primed by the HTBI set, a first-round RT-PCR was run on the TCR CDR3. TCRdb re-analysed the multiplex PCR reads in MiXCR, keeping a single row per CDR3 protein. Found here are nearly 750,000 distinct CDR3 sequences, 30% to 40% of them singletons; the top ten hold roughly 31%. Germline CDR1 is LNHDA and CDR2 is SQIVND (reference sequence). The CDR3 length is 15 residues. Trimming removed 10 bases at V and 7 bases at J, with 23 bases between. As concerns this clonotype: Its antigen is unknown. A much larger clone lies a single base off, so this may be a read error.

The sequenced sample consisted of blood. The gene calls are TRBV19 and TRBJ1-5; possible D gene TRBD1, 6 bases. This TCR came from a woman aged 40-49 years with Graves' hyperthyroidism. The CDR3 is CATTRRAGEGQPQHF. In DNA, the CDR3 is TGTGCCACCACCCGGAGGGCAGGGGAAGGACAGCCCCAGCATTTT. The whole variable domain, filled in from reference TRBV19 and TRBJ1-5, reads DGGITQSPKYLFRKEGQNVTLSCEQNLNHDAMYWYRQDPGQGLRLIYYSQIVNDFQKGDIAEGYSVSREKKESFPLTVTSAQKNPTAFYLCATTRRAGEGQPQHFGDGTRLSIL.